Following are 18 T cell receptor beta chains from one sample sequenced in a study of blood T cell repertoires in COVID-19. TCRdb keeps only in-frame clones here, not all; method: immunoSEQ multiplex PCR. The data hold approximately 82,000 clones, with more than 85% observed a single time. Source material: peripheral blood. These receptors originate from a man in his sixties or seventies with active or convalescent COVID-19.

The J gene is TRBJ1-2, the V gene TRBV30; 10 nucleotides match TRBD1. V lost 4 bases and J lost 1; bases outside the gene matches: 3. The CDR3 extends over 14 amino acids. Germline values: CDR1 GTSNPN, CDR2 SVGIG (reference sequence). The CDR3 sequence is CAWTGTGDNYGYTF. As DNA, the CDR3 is TGTGCCTGGACGGGGACAGGGGATAACTATGGCTACACCTTC.

This chain links TRBV5-1 with TRBJ2-2, with a possible D match to TRBD2 (6 bases). Trimming cost V 0 bases and J 1 base, with 10 bases left between them. This CDR3 has 16 residues. From germline, CDR1 is SGHRS and CDR2 YFSETQ. The CDR3: CASSLAGGGNTGELFF. In DNA, the CDR3 is TGCGCCAGCAGCTTGGCCGGGGGAGGGAACACCGGGGAGCTGTTTTTT.

In its sample, this clone was seen a few times. The rearrangement joins TRBV6-6 to TRBJ1-6, with TRBD1 matching 10 bases. The CDR3 has 15 residues. The V gene end was trimmed by 3 bases and the J gene end by 9 bases; junction bases not matched to a gene: 5. The germline V gene encodes CDR1 MNHNY and CDR2 SVGAGI (reference sequence). CDR3 coding DNA: TGTGCCAGCAGTTATGGACAGGGGGTTGGTTCACCCCTCCACTTT. It codes for CASSYGQGVGSPLHF.

The chain is built from TRBV30 and TRBJ1-1, with D perhaps TRBD1 (6 bases). V dropped 0 bases and J dropped 0 bases, with 8 bases sitting between them. CDR3 length: 14 amino acids. CDR1 and CDR2 (germline): GTSNPN, SVGIG (reference sequence). Here the CDR3 DNA reads TGTGCCTGGAGTGTGGGGACACTGAACACTGAAGCTTTCTTT. The encoded protein is CAWSVGTLNTEAFF.

The chain couples TRBV9 to TRBJ2-2; D might be TRBD2 (6 bases). V lost 0 bases and J 2 bases, leaving 11 bases between the germline ends. This CDR3 has 16 amino acids. In germline, CDR1 is SGDLS, CDR2 YYNGEE. DNA for the CDR3: TGTGCCAGCAGCGTAGTAGCGGCAGGTAACACCGGGGAGCTGTTTTTT. Protein: CASSVVAAGNTGELFF.

The CDR3 DNA follows: TGTGCCAGCAGCCGAGACAGGCTTGGCTACACCTTC. Its protein is CASSRDRLGYTF. This chain uses TRBV14 with TRBJ1-2; TRBD1 might be the D (6 bases). The V and J ends lost 4 bases and 7 bases respectively, with 10 bases between them. The CDR3 is 12 residues long. CDR1 and CDR2 (germline): SGHDN, FVKESK.

Written as DNA, the CDR3 is TGTGCCAGCAGCTTGATGCGACAGACCTCCACAGATACGCAGTATTTT. Amino acids: CASSLMRQTSTDTQYF. The rearrangement uses TRBV5-8 and TRBJ2-3; D might be TRBD1 (5 bases). V was shortened by 1 base and J by 2 bases, with 14 bases between the two germline ends. Looked up from germline, CDR1 is SGHTS and CDR2 is YDEGEE. CDR3 length: 16 residues.

Only one count was recorded for this clone. This chain uses TRBV6-5 with TRBJ2-7; 7 nucleotides match TRBD2. This CDR3 has 16 amino acids. Germline V gene lookup returns CDR1 MNHEY and CDR2 SVGAGI. Trimming removed 0 bases from V and 3 bases from J; junction bases left unmatched: 8. The CDR3 coding sequence is TGTGCCAGCAGTTACTCGATCTCGGGACTACTCTACGAGCAGTACTTC. Its translation: CASSYSISGLLYEQYF.

DNA of the CDR3: TGTGCCAGCAGCGTAGGGGCGGGGGAGTTGGATGAGCAGTTCTTC. Its translation is CASSVGAGELDEQFF. The V gene is TRBV9, the J gene TRBJ2-1; 7 bases match TRBD2. Germline trimming cut 0 bases from V and 8 bases from J; bases unmatched to any gene: 8. This CDR3 spans 15 amino acids. Germline-derived CDR1 and CDR2 are SGDLS and YYNGEE.

This CDR3 is CASSPQGAGETQYF. DNA of the CDR3: TGTGCCAGCTCCCCGCAGGGGGCTGGGGAGACCCAGTACTTC. The chain has TRBV18 and TRBJ2-5; the match to TRBD1 covers 8 bases. The trim removed 6 bases at V and 5 bases at J, leaving 8 bases unmatched. Germline V lookup: CDR1 KGHSH, CDR2 LQKENI. The CDR3 consists of 14 residues.

The rearrangement links TRBV5-1 to TRBJ2-1; 11 bases fit TRBD2. The CDR3 contains 16 residues. Germline V CDR1 and CDR2: SGHRS, YFSETQ. Unmatched junction bases numbered 8, after V lost 4 bases and J lost 5 bases. CDR3 sequence (DNA): TGCGCCAGCAGCACAGTTCTAGCGGGAGGACACAATGAGCAGTTCTTC. Encoded protein: CASSTVLAGGHNEQFF.

The chain joins TRBV7-2 to TRBJ2-3; TRBD2 matches 14 bases. Germline V gives CDR1 SGHTA, CDR2 FQGNSA. This CDR3 comprises 18 residues. V was pared by 4 bases and J by 4 bases, with 10 bases of the junction left unmatched. The CDR3 spells CASSSRLAGGVRADTQYF. The CDR3 DNA reads as TGTGCCAGCAGCTCCAGACTAGCGGGAGGGGTAAGGGCAGATACGCAGTATTTT. The whole variable domain, remainder taken from reference TRBV7-2 and TRBJ2-3, is GAGVSQSPSNKVTEKGKDVELRCDPISGHTALYWYRQSLGQGLEFLIYFQGNSAPDKSGLPSDRFSAERTGGSVSTLTIQRTQQEDSAVYLCASSSRLAGGVRADTQYFGPGTRLTVL.

The chain combines TRBV12-3 or TRBV12-4 with TRBJ1-2; possible D gene TRBD1, 5 bases. The V end was cut by 5 bases, the J end by 4 bases, with 8 bases between. The CDR3 has 12 amino acids. In DNA form, the CDR3 reads TGTGCCAGCAGTCCTGACAGCTATGGCTACACCTTC. Protein product: CASSPDSYGYTF.

This chain links TRBV5-1 with TRBJ2-7, with 15 positions matching TRBD2. Germline loops: CDR1 SGHRS, CDR2 YFSETQ. The ends lost 4 bases at V and 1 base at J; junction bases unmatched: 18. There are 21 residues in the CDR3. In DNA, the CDR3 is TGCGCCAGCAGCCCCGGATTACCGGGACTAGCGGGAGGTCACTTTTCCTACGAGCAGTACTTC. Amino acid sequence: CASSPGLPGLAGGHFSYEQYF.

This clone has a single count. This CDR3 reads CASSLVLAGIYEQYF. Written as DNA, the CDR3 is TGTGCCAGCAGTTTAGTTCTAGCGGGTATATACGAGCAGTACTTC. The chain employs TRBV28 and TRBJ2-7, with 8 bases lining up with TRBD2. CDR1 is MDHEN and CDR2 is SYDVKM in the germline V gene. This CDR3 spans 15 amino acids. Germline trimming cut 2 bases from V and 4 bases from J; bases unmatched to any gene: 7.

This chain links TRBV2 with TRBJ2-1, with 10 nucleotides matching TRBD2. The J segment lost 6 bases and the V segment lost 4 bases, leaving 6 bases of the junction unmatched. From germline, CDR1 is SNHLY and CDR2 FYNNEI. This CDR3 spans 15 amino acids. The DNA of the CDR3 is TGTGCCAGCAGTGTAGGGACTAGCGAAGGCAATGAGCAGTTCTTC. Amino acid sequence: CASSVGTSEGNEQFF.

The chain joins TRBV6-5 to TRBJ2-1; 11 bases are a match to TRBD2. The germline CDR1 and CDR2 sequences are MNHEY and SVGAGI. The CDR3 extends over 14 amino acids. After removal of 11 bases from V and 9 bases from J, the junction contained 12 bases not matched to a gene. The CDR3 coding sequence is TGTGCCGGCCAAACTAGCGGGAGACGTACTGAGCAGTTCTTC. Amino acids: CAGQTSGRRTEQFF.

The rearrangement uses TRBV6-5 and TRBJ1-6, with D perhaps matching TRBD1 (6 bases). Germline CDR1 MNHEY, CDR2 SVGAGI. V lost 2 bases and J lost 6, with 8 bases in between. The CDR3 length is 14 residues. The CDR3 DNA sequence: TGTGCCAGCAGTTACAGGGACATTAATTCACCCCTCCACTTT. Its protein is CASSYRDINSPLHF.